One and the same sample provided the 2 T cell receptor beta chains below, sequenced in a study of blood T cell repertoires in COVID-19. TCRdb keeps only in-frame clones here, not all; method: immunoSEQ multiplex PCR. The table includes about 360,000 clones, more than 65% detected once. Sequenced: peripheral blood. The origin of the receptors is a human donor with acute or convalescent COVID-19. The donor label of this sample is uncertain.

The chain has TRBV9 and TRBJ1-1; 7 bases match TRBD1. Germline values: CDR1 SGDLS, CDR2 YYNGEE. The junction had 2 bases not matched to a gene; V was cut back by 0 bases and J by 0 bases. This CDR3 comprises 15 residues. In DNA, the CDR3 is TGTGCCAGCAGCGTAGTGGGACAGTTGAACACTGAAGCTTTCTTT. Its protein product is CASSVVGQLNTEAFF.

This clone was seen a single time. The chain has TRBV7-8 and TRBJ1-2; the D gene is possibly TRBD1 (6 bases). Germline CDR1 is SGHVS and CDR2 is FQNEAQ. The germline V and J ends were trimmed by 2 bases and 0 bases, with 13 bases remaining between them. This CDR3 has 16 residues. The CDR3 DNA reads as TGTGCCAGCAGCTTAAGAACGACAGGCCCTAACTATGGCTACACCTTC. This encodes CASSLRTTGPNYGYTF. Variable domain in full (rest from reference TRBV7-8 and TRBJ1-2): GAGVSQSPRYKVAKRGQDVALRCDPISGHVSLFWYQQALGQGPEFLTYFQNEAQLDKSGLPSDRFFAERPEGSVSTLKIQRTQQEDSAVYLCASSLRTTGPNYGYTFGSGTRLTVV.